The following is a T cell receptor beta chain sequence with its context. Germline CDR1 is SGHKS and CDR2 is YYEKEE (reference sequence). V was trimmed by 0 bases and J by 2 bases, leaving 13 bases between them. The CDR3 is 16 amino acids. This specimen comes from a study of blood T cells in healthy people across ages. Primed by a sample-barcoded 5' primer and a J-beta primer mix, a second PCR proceeded for about 6 to 11 cycles. TCRdb itself ran the 5' RACE reads through MiXCR, one entry per CDR3 protein. This sample has fewer than 1 million distinct CDR3 sequences, with 44% found just once. Source material: blood. This chain joins TRBV5-5 and TRBJ2-3; a weak D match, TRBD2 (6 bases). The sequence was collected from a man aged 60 to 75 in good health. In nucleotides, the CDR3 is TGTGCCAGCAGCTTGGCAGGCGGGGCCTTCACAGATACGCAGTATTTT. It specifies CASSLAGGAFTDTQYF.